This TCR beta chain is from a study of cytomegalovirus exposure and HLA in healthy donors. The overall study: A data release that came early held approximately 85 million unique TCRs from HLA-typed donors.

The PCR was carried out with 60 Vbeta primers and 13 Jbeta primers. Here immunoSEQ multiplex PCR was the method, and the copy in TCRdb shows in-frame clones only, minus some. The table shows 220,000 or so clones, with approximately 78% occurring only once. Germline V gene data show CDR1 as SGHVS and CDR2 as FNYEAQ. The V and J ends lost 5 bases and 13 bases respectively, with 18 bases between them. This CDR3 region has 12 residues. About this clone: Its antigen is unidentified.

Study-wide results and caveats: The listing of 150 to 200 TCR beta chains classed them as cytomegalovirus-associated. For presence/absence analyses, sequencing depth was assumed to be roughly uniform across donors.

This sequence joins TRBV7-6 and TRBJ2-7; D possibly corresponds to TRBD1 (6 bases). This TCR derives from a male donor in good health and CMV-seronegative. Specimen: PBMCs. The CDR3: CASSAEEGVHYF. CDR3 nucleotide sequence: TGTGCCAGCAGCGCTGAAGAGGGGGTCCACTACTTC.